The rows below give T cell receptor beta chains drawn from one sample of a study of blood T cell repertoires in COVID-19. Assay used: immunoSEQ multiplex PCR; TCRdb lists only in-frame clones, some missing. The sample includes about 76,000 clones, roughly 80% of them seen just once. Material for sequencing was peripheral blood. These receptors were collected from a human donor in a cohort sampled during active COVID-19. The CDR3 runs from the conserved cysteine through the conserved F or W. The order of the fields is J gene, D gene, V gene, clone size, CDR3 DNA, CDR3 protein. A D gene is named only where the DNA matches it firmly. Size values are once, few and many counts, or a class for expanded clones, and some rows have none.

TRBJ1-1,.,TRBV18,.,TGTGCCAGCTCACCGGGCAGGATGGCCACTGAAGCTTTCTTT,CASSPGRMATEAFF
TRBJ1-1,TRBD1,TRBV2,.,TGTGCCAGCAGGGTACAGGGGCCCTATTCCACTGAAGCTTTCTTT,CASRVQGPYSTEAFF
TRBJ2-1,TRBD2,TRBV7-7,.,TGTGCTAGCAGCTTAGCGTGCGGGAGAGTTTACAATGAGCAGTTCTTC,CASSLACGRVYNEQFF
TRBJ2-6,.,TRBV5-4,.,TGTGCCAGCATGGGGGGTAATAGCTCTGGGGCCAACGTCCTGACTTTC,CASMGGNSSGANVLTF
TRBJ2-5,.,TRBV7-2,.,TGTGCCAGCAGCTCCGAGGGTGGGAGAATTTACGAGACCCAGTACTTC,CASSSEGGRIYETQYF
TRBJ1-5,TRBD1,TRBV19,few,TGTGCCAGTTCGGACAGGACGAGGGATCAGCCCCAGCATTTT,CASSDRTRDQPQHF
TRBJ1-1,TRBD1,TRBV19,.,TGTGCCAGTAGTAAGGGCGGATGGACAGGGAACACTGAAGCTTTCTTT,CASSKGGWTGNTEAFF
TRBJ2-1,TRBD1,TRBV7-3,once,TGTGCCAGCAGGGAACAGGGGGCGCTTTGGAATGAGCAGTTCTTC,CASREQGALWNEQFF
TRBJ2-2,.,TRBV6-2/TRBV6-3,.,TGTGCCAGCAGTCGCGGGGGCAACACCGGGGAGCTGTTTTTT,CASSRGGNTGELFF
TRBJ2-2,TRBD1,TRBV28,.,TGTGCCAGCAGTAAACAGGGGGTGGTCACCGGGGAGCTGTTTTTT,CASSKQGVVTGELFF
TRBJ1-1,TRBD1,TRBV7-9,.,TGTGCCAGCGAGGACAGGGGTGGGACTGAAGCTTTCTTT,CASEDRGGTEAFF
TRBJ2-5,.,TRBV10-3,.,TGTGCCATCAGTGAGTCCGGGTTAGGTGGGGAGACCCAGTACTTC,CAISESGLGGETQYF
TRBJ2-7,.,TRBV28,.,TGTGCCAGCAAACTACAGGGAAGAGCTCACGAGCAGTACTTC,CASKLQGRAHEQYF
TRBJ2-1,TRBD1,TRBV19,.,TGTGCCAGTAGTATGCGGGGAGACAGGGGAGTGAATGAGCAGTTCTTC,CASSMRGDRGVNEQFF
TRBJ1-1,.,TRBV6-5,.,TGTGCCAGCAGCCGGGAGGAGTCCTTTGAAGCTTTCTTT,CASSREESFEAFF
TRBJ2-4,.,TRBV7-9,.,TGTGCCAGCAGCTTAGGCGGGGCCAAAAACATTCAGTACTTC,CASSLGGAKNIQYF
TRBJ2-5,.,TRBV6-2/TRBV6-3,.,TGTGCCAGCAGTCCCCGGACACCAATCCAAGAGACCCAGTACTTC,CASSPRTPIQETQYF
TRBJ2-7,.,TRBV7-2,.,TGTGCCAGCAGCCCACAAGCGGGCCCAAGCTCCTACGAGCAGTACTTC,CASSPQAGPSSYEQYF
TRBJ1-3,TRBD1,TRBV4-2,.,TGTGCCAGCAGCCATAACCGGGACAGGAACTCTGGAAACACCATATATTTT,CASSHNRDRNSGNTIYF
TRBJ1-2,TRBD1,TRBV16,.,TGTGCCAGCACCCAAGACAGGGGAATTGGCTACACCTTC,CASTQDRGIGYTF
TRBJ2-3,.,TRBV18,.,TGTGCCAGCTCACCTAACTGGGGGGGCCGGACAGATACGCAGTATTTT,CASSPNWGGRTDTQYF
TRBJ2-7,.,TRBV7-2,.,TGTGCCAGCAGCCCTAGCGTTCTCAACGAGCAGTACTTC,CASSPSVLNEQYF
TRBJ1-5,.,TRBV15,.,TGTGCCACCAGCAGAGATAAGGGGGTAGAGCCCCAGCATTTT,CATSRDKGVEPQHF
TRBJ1-1,.,TRBV7-2,.,TGTGCCAGCAGCGCCGGCGGGGCCATGAACACTGAAGCTTTCTTT,CASSAGGAMNTEAFF
TRBJ2-6,.,TRBV3-1/TRBV3-2,.,TGTGCCAGCAGCCTCCAGGGTTCTGGGGCCAACGTCCTGACTTTC,CASSLQGSGANVLTF
TRBJ1-5,.,TRBV4-1,.,TGCGCCAGCAGCCAAGAGGCAGGGATAATTTGGGAGCCCCAGCATTTT,CASSQEAGIIWEPQHF
TRBJ2-1,.,TRBV7-2,few,TGTGCCAGCAGCTTAACTACAGGGCCAACTTCCGAGCAGTTCTTC,CASSLTTGPTSEQFF
TRBJ1-2,.,TRBV5-4,.,TGTGCCAGCAGCGCCGACACAGATGGCTACACCTTC,CASSADTDGYTF
TRBJ2-3,TRBD1,TRBV2,once,TGTGCCAGCAGTGGGGGGACAGCCAGCACAGATACGCAGTATTTT,CASSGGTASTDTQYF
TRBJ1-1,.,TRBV5-1,few,TGCGCCAGCAGCTTGGCCGGGGACACTGAAGCTTTCTTT,CASSLAGDTEAFF
TRBJ2-5,TRBD1,TRBV5-4,.,TGTGCCAGCAGCCTCCCCGAACGGACAGGGGCAGAGACCCAGTACTTC,CASSLPERTGAETQYF
TRBJ2-1,TRBD2,TRBV3-1/TRBV3-2,.,TGTGCCAGCAGCCTCACACTAGCGGGGGCCTACAATGAGCAGTTCTTC,CASSLTLAGAYNEQFF
TRBJ2-5,.,TRBV9,few,TGTGCCAGCAGCGTGGGCACGAACCAAGAGACCCAGTACTTC,CASSVGTNQETQYF
TRBJ1-1,.,TRBV7-2,.,TGTGCCAGCAGCTCTCAGTGGAACACTGAAGCTTTCTTT,CASSSQWNTEAFF
TRBJ2-7,.,TRBV20-1,.,TGCAGTGCTACACAGGGCTACGAGCAGTACTTC,CSATQGYEQYF
TRBJ1-5,TRBD1,TRBV24-1,once,TGTGCCACCAGTGCGCAGGGGGGAAATAATCAGCCCCAGCATTTT,CATSAQGGNNQPQHF